This T cell receptor (beta chain) was obtained from a study of control samples from healthy donors and cancer patients. The length of the CDR3 is 15 residues. V gave up 7 bases and J gave up 0 bases, with 15 bases separating them. Per the germline V gene, CDR1 is MGHDK and CDR2 is SYGVNS. The table came from immunoSEQ multiplex PCR; TCRdb's copy has only in-frame clones and leaves some out. The data contain around 67,000 clones, around 90% of them singletons. The source material was PBMCs. This sequence joins TRBV25-1 and TRBJ1-1, with TRBD1 as a possible D gene (5 bases). The clonotype was recovered from a man aged 55 to 70 with colorectal cancer. In DNA, the CDR3 is TGTGCCAGCAAAGGGCCAGGGTCGGTGAACACTGAAGCTTTCTTT. Amino acids: CASKGPGSVNTEAFF.